Described below is a single T cell receptor (beta chain) sequence and its context. This sample is drawn from a study of blood T cell repertoires in COVID-19. Profiled with immunoSEQ multiplex PCR; TCRdb holds only in-frame clones, not every one. This sample has about 200,000 clones, with around 83% found just once. The trim removed 6 bases at V and 6 bases at J, leaving 11 bases unmatched. Per germline, CDR1 WSHSY and CDR2 SAAADI. The CDR3 is made up of 16 amino acids. Within 2 weeks before study entry, exposed participants met a COVID-19 case. Sequences were obtained from PBMCs or T cells enriched from blood (not recorded which). This chain connects TRBV10-2 to TRBJ2-3, with 11 bases fitting TRBD2. The clonotype comes from a woman aged 25 to 39 who had been exposed to COVID-19. CDR3: CASSSLAGGPSDTQYF. The DNA of the CDR3 is TGCGCCAGCAGCTCTCTAGCGGGGGGCCCCTCCGATACGCAGTATTTT.